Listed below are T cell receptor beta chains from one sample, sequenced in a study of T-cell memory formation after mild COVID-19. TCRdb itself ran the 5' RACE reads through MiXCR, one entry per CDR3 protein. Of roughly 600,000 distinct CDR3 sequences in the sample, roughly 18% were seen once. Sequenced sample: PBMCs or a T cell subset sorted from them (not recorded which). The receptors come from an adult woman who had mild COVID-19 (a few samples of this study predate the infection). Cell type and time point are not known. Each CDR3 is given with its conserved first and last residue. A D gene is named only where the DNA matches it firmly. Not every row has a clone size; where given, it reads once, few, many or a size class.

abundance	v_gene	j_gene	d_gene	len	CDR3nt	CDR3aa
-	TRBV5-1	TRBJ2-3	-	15	TGCGCCAGCGGACTTCAGCCAGGCGGGGGCGATACGCAGTATTTT	CASGLQPGGGDTQYF
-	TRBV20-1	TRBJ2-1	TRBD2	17	TGCAGTGCTAACGGACTAGCGGGGGCACTCTCCTACAATGAGCAGTTCTTC	CSANGLAGALSYNEQFF
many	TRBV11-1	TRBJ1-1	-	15	TGTGCCAGCAGCTTATGGGGGGCGACGAACACTGAAGCTTTCTTT	CASSLWGATNTEAFF
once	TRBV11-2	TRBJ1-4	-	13	TGTGCCAGCAGCTTAGTACAGGGTGAAAAACTGTTTTTT	CASSLVQGEKLFF
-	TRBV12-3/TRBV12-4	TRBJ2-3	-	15	TGTGCCAGCAGATCTACCGGGAGCCGGGCAGATACGCAGTATTTT	CASRSTGSRADTQYF
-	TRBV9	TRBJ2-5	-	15	TGTGCCAGCAGCGTTTGGTCGGGACCTAAGGAGACCCAGTACTTC	CASSVWSGPKETQYF
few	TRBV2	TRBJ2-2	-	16	TGTGCCAGCAAGGTTTCAGGGGTCCCTGGGACCGGGGAGCTGTTTTTT	CASKVSGVPGTGELFF
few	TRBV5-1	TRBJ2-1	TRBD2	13	TGCGCCAGCAGTCCCCAGCGGGGGCATGAGCAGTTCTTC	CASSPQRGHEQFF
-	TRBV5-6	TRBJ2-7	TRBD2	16	TGTGCCAGCAGCTTCATCGGGGGGGCGAGCTCCTACGAGCAGTACTTC	CASSFIGGASSYEQYF
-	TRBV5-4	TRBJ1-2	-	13	TGTGCCAGCAGCTTGATGGGGCGGAGGGGCTACACCTTC	CASSLMGRRGYTF
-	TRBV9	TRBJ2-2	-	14	TGTGCCAGCAGCCCCTACCAGGGGACCGGGGAGCTGTTTTTT	CASSPYQGTGELFF
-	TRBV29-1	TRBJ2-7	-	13	TGCAGCGTTGAAGATCTCCCGGGTTACGAGCAGTACTTC	CSVEDLPGYEQYF
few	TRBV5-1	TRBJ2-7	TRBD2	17	TGCGCCAGCAGCTTGGGCCCTGAGGACGGGAGGGCCTACGAGCAGTACTTC	CASSLGPEDGRAYEQYF
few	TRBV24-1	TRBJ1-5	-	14	TGTGCCACCAGTGATCCCGCCACAAATCAGCCCCAGCATTTT	CATSDPATNQPQHF
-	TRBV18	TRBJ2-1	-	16	TGTGCCAGCTCACTCCAGCTAGCGCCTACCTACAATGAGCAGTTCTTC	CASSLQLAPTYNEQFF
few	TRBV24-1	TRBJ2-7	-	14	TGTGCCACCAGTGATTTTACGGGGGAGAACGAGCAGTACTTC	CATSDFTGENEQYF
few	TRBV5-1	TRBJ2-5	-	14	TGCGCCAGCAGCCCCCATACTGCCGAAGAGACCCAGTACTTC	CASSPHTAEETQYF
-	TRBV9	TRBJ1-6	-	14	TGTGCCAGCAGCGTAGCTGAGTATAATTCACCCCTCCACTTT	CASSVAEYNSPLHF
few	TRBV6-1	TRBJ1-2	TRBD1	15	TGTGCCAGCACTGACCGGGACAGCACTAACTATGGCTACACCTTC	CASTDRDSTNYGYTF
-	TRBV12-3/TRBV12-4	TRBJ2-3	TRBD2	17	TGTGCCAGCAGCCCTTTGACTAGCGGGGGGTTTGCAGATACGCAGTATTTT	CASSPLTSGGFADTQYF
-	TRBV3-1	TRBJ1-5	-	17	TGTGCCAGCAGCCAAGATCCGGCCAGGCCCGGTATGCAGCCCCAGCATTTT	CASSQDPARPGMQPQHF
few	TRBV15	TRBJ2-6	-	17	TGTGCCACCAGCAGAGGCGGCCGAGCGTCTGGGGCCAACGTCCTGACTTTC	CATSRGGRASGANVLTF
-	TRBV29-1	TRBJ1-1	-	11	TGCAGCCTGGGAGGCATCACTGAAGCTTTCTTT	CSLGGITEAFF